The 22 T cell receptor beta chains presented below share a single source sample, sequenced in a study of CD8 T cells in ankylosing spondylitis. One entry per CDR3 protein results from TCRdb running MiXCR on the 5' RACE reads. This sample yields about 130,000 distinct CDR3 sequences, of which about 7.3% are seen a single time; roughly 12% belongs to the top ten. The specimen sequenced was blood, either unsorted or a sorted T cell fraction (not recorded which). The receptors derive from a female donor with ankylosing spondylitis or in good health (not recorded which).

The table lists this clonotype with many counts. In nucleotides, the CDR3 is TGTGCCAGCAGTCTGCTAGCAGGGTCCGAGCAGTACTTC. Amino acid sequence: CASSLLAGSEQYF. The V call is TRBV12-3 or TRBV12-4, the J call TRBJ2-7; either TRBD1 or TRBD2 may fit D (5 bases each). Trimming stripped 5 bases from V and 6 bases from J, with 14 bases between. CDR3 size: 13 residues.

The chain carries TRBV30 and TRBJ2-5, with TRBD2 as a possible D gene (6 bases). In germline, CDR1 is GTSNPN, CDR2 SVGIG (reference sequence). This CDR3 has 13 amino acids. Trimming removed 0 bases from V and 5 bases from J, with 10 bases in between. The CDR3 region has the DNA TGTGCCTGGAGTGTACTTAGCGGCGAGACCCAGTACTTC. It encodes CAWSVLSGETQYF.

This clonotype was detected many times. This chain joins TRBV20-1 and TRBJ2-5, with 9 bases matching TRBD2. CDR3 length: 15 amino acids. V trimming: 0 bases; J trimming: 7 bases; junction bases outside the gene matches: 9. Per the germline V gene, CDR1 is DFQATT and CDR2 is SNEGSKA (reference sequence). CDR3 in DNA: TGCAGTGCTAGAGATTCGGGACTAGCCTTGGGGACCCAGTACTTC. Residues: CSARDSGLALGTQYF.

This clonotype was recorded at least ten times. The rearrangement links TRBV5-1 to TRBJ1-2; D gene uncertain. CDR1 is SGHRS, CDR2 YFSETQ, per germline. The CDR3 consists of 16 residues. The V gene lost 3 bases and the J gene lost 0 bases, with 15 bases spanning the gap. CDR3 sequence: CASSYTAPVANYGYTF. CDR3 nucleotide sequence: TGCGCCAGCAGCTACACCGCGCCCGTTGCTAACTATGGCTACACCTTC.

The V call is TRBV7-2, the J call TRBJ1-1; D is unclear. Germline V gives CDR1 SGHTA, CDR2 FQGNSA. This CDR3 has 14 amino acids. Between the trimmed V and J ends, which lost 8 bases and 1 base, there was a span of 14 bases. DNA for the CDR3: TGTGCCAGCTCCGTGGCAGTGGAGAACACTGAAGCTTTCTTT. Amino acid sequence: CASSVAVENTEAFF.

This clonotype was counted many times. The CDR3 bases are TGTGCCAGCAGCTCGACACAGAACACTGAAGCTTTCTTT. This gives the protein CASSSTQNTEAFF. This chain joins TRBV7-9 and TRBJ1-1; unclear D gene. Germline V gene data show CDR1 as SEHNR and CDR2 as FQNEAQ (reference sequence). This CDR3 contains 13 residues. Trimming left V 4 bases short and J 1 base short, with 7 bases between.

This rearrangement joins TRBV4-2 to TRBJ2-5, with D perhaps TRBD1 (6 bases). The CDR3 is 19 amino acids. Trimming removed 3 bases at V and 2 bases at J, with 25 bases between. Germline-derived CDR1 and CDR2 are LGHNA and YNFKEQ. The CDR3 DNA sequence: TGTGCCAGCAGCCACGTCGCGATAGAGAGGACAGCGATACAAGAGACCCAGTACTTC. Its translation: CASSHVAIERTAIQETQYF.

This clonotype was seen repeatedly, ten times or more. This chain joins TRBV9 and TRBJ2-2, with 12 bases fitting TRBD2. V was clipped by 1 base and J by 8 bases; unmatched bases: 9. The CDR3 totals 17 residues. CDR1 and CDR2 from the germline V gene are SGDLS and YYNGEE. The CDR3 loop reads CASSVFPSGGAKGELFF. The CDR3 DNA reads TGTGCCAGCAGCGTATTCCCTAGCGGGGGGGCTAAAGGGGAGCTGTTTTTT.

This clonotype occurred many times. V usage is TRBV5-1 and J usage is TRBJ2-1; 10 bases are shared with TRBD2. CDR3 length equals 14 residues. J gave up 10 bases and V 7 bases, and 11 bases lay outside the gene matches. Germline loops: CDR1 SGHRS, CDR2 YFSETQ. The CDR3 loop is CASGLAGVPGEQFF. In DNA form, the CDR3 reads TGCGCCAGCGGGCTAGCGGGGGTTCCAGGAGAGCAGTTCTTC.

At least ten counts were recorded for this clonotype. The chain joins TRBV12-3 or TRBV12-4 to TRBJ2-5; D might be TRBD1 (6 bases). The V end lost 3 bases, the J end lost 3 bases, and 17 bases lay between the germline ends. The length of the CDR3 is 16 residues. CDR3: CASSFEPGVKEETQYF. The CDR3 bases are TGTGCCAGCAGTTTTGAGCCAGGGGTAAAGGAAGAGACCCAGTACTTC.

This clonotype was seen ten or more times. The J gene is TRBJ2-3, the V gene TRBV7-6; possibly TRBD2 for D (6 bases). The CDR3 totals 16 residues. CDR1 and CDR2 (germline): SGHVS, FNYEAQ. V shed 6 bases and J shed 1 base, with 17 bases lying between them. Here the CDR3 DNA reads TGTGCCAGCAGGGGCGTCTCTAGCGCGGGCACAGATACGCAGTATTTT. Translation: CASRGVSSAGTDTQYF. Variable domain in full (rest from reference TRBV7-6 and TRBJ2-3): GAGVSQSPRYKVTKRGQDVALRCDPISGHVSLYWYRQALGQGPEFLTYFNYEAQQDKSGLPNDRFSAERPEGSISTLTIQRTEQRDSAMYRCASRGVSSAGTDTQYFGPGTRLTVL.

For this clonotype: The germline gene is not matched at one end of the junction; a read error may be the cause. The chain links TRBV30 to TRBJ1-3, with 12 bases aligning to TRBD1. This CDR3 comprises 17 residues. CDR1 GTSNPN and CDR2 SVGIG come from the germline V gene (reference sequence). CDR3 loop: CARRGQGALRTGNTIYF. Here the CDR3 DNA reads TGTGCCCGGAGGGGACAGGGGGCTTTACGGACTGGAAACACCATATATTTT.

This clonotype was seen ten or more times. The rearrangement joins TRBV29-1 to TRBJ2-3, with D possibly being TRBD1 (6 bases). V lost 4 bases, J lost 7 bases, and 9 bases lay in between. CDR3 length: 11 amino acids. From germline, CDR1 is SQVTM and CDR2 ANQGSEA. The CDR3 spells CSVGTEYTQYF. The CDR3 DNA sequence: TGCAGCGTTGGGACAGAATATACGCAGTATTTT.

This clonotype was detected ten times or more. The rearrangement links TRBV2 to TRBJ2-1; D may be TRBD1 or TRBD2 (5 bases each). Germline assignment: CDR1 SNHLY and CDR2 FYNNEI. The V gene lost 3 bases and the J gene lost 8 bases, with 11 bases spanning the gap. This CDR3 is 13 amino acids long. The DNA for the CDR3 is TGTGCCAGCAGTGAGAATAGGGGAGATGAGCAGTTCTTC. Amino acids: CASSENRGDEQFF.

This clonotype was seen more than once but under ten times. CDR3: CASSFYGTTNTGELFF. Here the CDR3 DNA reads TGTGCCAGCAGCTTTTACGGGACTACGAACACCGGGGAGCTGTTTTTT. The chain has TRBV7-3 and TRBJ2-2, with 7 bases fitting TRBD2. Looked up from germline, CDR1 is SGHTA and CDR2 is FQGTGA. This CDR3 is 16 amino acids long. Germline trimming cut 3 bases from V and 0 bases from J; bases unmatched to any gene: 4.

Ten or more counts support this clonotype. The gene calls are TRBV6-1 and TRBJ1-1; D is possibly TRBD1 (5 bases). Germline CDR1 is MNHNS and CDR2 is SASEGT. The CDR3 covers 14 residues. V lost 7 bases and J 1 base, leaving 13 bases between the germline ends. CDR3 residues: CASTTRDRNTEAFF. The DNA for the CDR3 is TGTGCCAGCACTACGCGGGACCGGAACACTGAAGCTTTCTTT.

This clonotype was recorded many times. This chain links TRBV7-9 with TRBJ1-5; D remains ambiguous. Germline CDR1 and CDR2: SEHNR and FQNEAQ (reference sequence). V was trimmed by 5 bases and J by 12 bases, leaving 11 bases between them. CDR3 length equals 11 residues. The CDR3 DNA follows: TGTGCCAGCAGCCCTAGACACTTCCAGCATTTT. Its protein is CASSPRHFQHF.

The table lists this clonotype with many counts. The chain employs TRBV6-2 or TRBV6-3 and TRBJ2-1, with TRBD2 matching 10 bases. With V trimmed by 4 bases and J by 12 bases, 12 bases remained unmatched. This CDR3 is 15 amino acids long. Germline loops: CDR1 MNHEY, CDR2 SVGEGT. CDR3 nucleotides: TGTGCCAGCAGTTCGACTAGCGGGCCACTCGCCCCGCAGTTCTTC. Amino acids: CASSSTSGPLAPQFF.

The table lists this clonotype with many counts. The genes are TRBV5-1 and TRBJ2-2; D gene unclear. CDR3 length equals 14 residues. CDR1 and CDR2 from the germline V gene are SGHRS and YFSETQ. V lost 3 bases and J 1 base, leaving 7 bases between the germline ends. The CDR3 nucleotides are TGCGCCAGCAGCTCGACATTGAACACCGGGGAGCTGTTTTTT. This codes for CASSSTLNTGELFF.

This clonotype was seen at least ten times. The genes are TRBV6-2 or TRBV6-3 and TRBJ2-1; D is unresolved. The germline V gene has CDR1 MNHEY and CDR2 SVGEGT. V lost 6 bases to trimming and J lost 0 bases, with 6 bases between them. CDR3 length: 13 amino acids. In DNA form, the CDR3 reads TGTGCCAGCAGGGAAAGCTCCTACAATGAGCAGTTCTTC. Its translation: CASRESSYNEQFF.

This clonotype has a count of ten or more. The DNA for the CDR3 is TGCGCCAGCGGACCCGGGGACATCCGAACGTACGAGCAGTACTTC. It translates to CASGPGDIRTYEQYF. This rearrangement joins TRBV5-1 to TRBJ2-7; D perhaps matches TRBD1 (6 bases). Trimming cost V 7 bases and J 4 bases, with 21 bases left between them. This CDR3 comprises 15 residues. Germline V gene lookup returns CDR1 SGHRS and CDR2 YFSETQ.

In this sample, this clonotype turned up many times. The rearrangement uses TRBV11-2 and TRBJ2-7; 8 bases fit TRBD1. The V gene's germline CDR1 is SGHAT and CDR2 FQNNGV. V was clipped by 3 bases and J by 2 bases; unmatched bases: 6. The CDR3 is 15 amino acids. CDR3 sequence: CASSFDRGNTYEQYF. CDR3 DNA sequence: TGTGCCAGCAGCTTTGACAGGGGCAACACCTACGAGCAGTACTTC.